This is a list of T cell receptor beta chains from one sample in a study of blood T cells in healthy people across ages. TCRdb processed the 5' RACE reads anew with MiXCR; each CDR3 protein has one entry. The sample records under 2 million distinct CDR3 sequences, roughly 30% being singletons. The specimen sequenced was blood. The receptors stem from a woman in her 30s in good health. Both conserved end residues are part of each CDR3. The D gene is left open where the match is weak. Size is omitted from some rows. Given values are once, few, many or a class for expanded clones.

>TRBV5-5|NA|15|TRBJ1-1|NA
CASSLSVIENTEAFF
TGTGCCAGCAGCTTGAGTGTTATAGAGAACACTGAAGCTTTCTTT
>TRBV5-1|once|14|TRBJ2-1|NA
CASSPGGTVQGVFF
TGCGCCAGCAGCCCAGGAGGGACCGTGCAAGGGGTGTTCTTC
>TRBV6-1|NA|16|TRBJ2-1|TRBD2
CASSELDGRASNEQFF
TGTGCCAGCAGTGAACTGGACGGGAGGGCCAGTAATGAGCAGTTCTTC
>TRBV3-1|NA|15|TRBJ2-1|TRBD1
CASSQVSDRENEQFF
TGTGCCAGCAGCCAAGTCAGTGACAGGGAGAATGAGCAGTTCTTC
>TRBV4-1|NA|16|TRBJ2-3|NA
CASSQAWDLGADTQYF
TGCGCCAGCAGCCAAGCGTGGGATCTAGGCGCAGATACGCAGTATTTT
>TRBV14|once|13|TRBJ2-1|NA
CASSYESRNEQFF
TGTGCCAGCAGCTACGAAAGTAGGAATGAGCAGTTCTTC
>TRBV29-1|NA|11|TRBJ1-2|NA
CSDEGGYGYTF
TGCAGCGACGAGGGGGGCTATGGCTACACCTTC
>TRBV6-5|NA|14|TRBJ2-3|TRBD2
CASRRTSVADTQYF
TGTGCCAGCAGAAGGACTAGTGTCGCAGATACGCAGTATTTT
>TRBV7-2|few|14|TRBJ1-2|NA
CASSPVPGIYGYTF
TGTGCCAGCAGCCCCGTCCCAGGGATCTATGGCTACACCTTC
>TRBV7-9|NA|15|TRBJ2-5|NA
CASSWNAGWQETQYF
TGTGCCAGCAGCTGGAATGCAGGGTGGCAAGAGACCCAGTACTTC
>TRBV5-5|many|17|TRBJ1-5|TRBD1
CASSLGDRGYSNQPQHF
TGTGCCAGCAGCTTGGGCGACAGGGGATATAGCAATCAGCCCCAGCATTTT
>TRBV28|few|14|TRBJ1-1|TRBD1
CASTSSGQGLWAFF
TGTGCCAGCACCTCCTCGGGACAGGGTCTATGGGCTTTCTTT
>TRBV7-9|few|15|TRBJ2-1|NA
CASSAGFAEYNEQFF
TGTGCCAGCAGCGCCGGCTTCGCAGAGTACAATGAGCAGTTCTTC
>TRBV5-6|NA|16|TRBJ2-3|TRBD1
CASSLVRGLSTDTQYF
TGTGCCAGCAGCTTGGTTAGGGGGCTTAGCACAGATACGCAGTATTTT
>TRBV7-9|NA|18|TRBJ2-1|NA
CASSFQGPSLDSYNEQFF
TGTGCCAGCAGCTTCCAGGGACCCTCTTTGGACTCCTACAATGAGCAGTTCTTC
>TRBV10-3|few|15|TRBJ1-2|NA
CAISVDGGGNYGYTF
TGTGCCATCAGTGTAGATGGCGGCGGCAACTATGGCTACACCTTC
>TRBV27|NA|11|TRBJ2-1|NA
CASSSEVEQFF
TGTGCCAGCAGTTCAGAGGTTGAGCAGTTCTTC
>TRBV6-1|NA|18|TRBJ1-5|TRBD1
CASSDPDRASMSNQPQHF
TGTGCCAGCAGCGACCCGGACAGGGCTAGTATGAGCAATCAGCCCCAGCATTTT
>TRBV9|NA|14|TRBJ2-7|TRBD2
CASSVNAGGGEQYF
TGTGCCAGCAGCGTTAATGCGGGAGGAGGCGAGCAGTACTTC
>TRBV9|NA|16|TRBJ2-7|NA
CASSVDPAGYSYEQYF
TGTGCCAGCAGCGTAGATCCGGCAGGCTACTCCTACGAGCAGTACTTC
>TRBV28|many|14|TRBJ1-2|TRBD1
CASSPTGGDYGYTF
TGTGCCAGCAGCCCAACAGGGGGAGACTATGGCTACACCTTC
>TRBV7-2|few|17|TRBJ1-6|NA
CASSLRGMALSRSPLHF
TGTGCCAGCAGCTTAAGGGGAATGGCGCTGAGTCGTTCACCCCTCCACTTT
>TRBV25-1|NA|15|TRBJ1-1|NA
CASSFGQGVGTEAFF
TGTGCCAGCAGCTTCGGGCAGGGCGTCGGCACTGAAGCTTTCTTT
>TRBV6-1|NA|12|TRBJ2-1|NA
CASLRDVNEQFF
TGTGCCAGCTTGCGGGATGTGAATGAGCAGTTCTTC
>TRBV20-1|NA|14|TRBJ1-1|NA
CSAIRGVPDTEAFF
TGCAGTGCGATACGAGGAGTACCCGACACTGAAGCTTTCTTT
>TRBV4-1|NA|18|TRBJ2-1|NA
CASSPTRRDLRVYNEQFF
TGCGCCAGCAGCCCAACTCGGCGGGATCTTAGGGTATACAATGAGCAGTTCTTC
>TRBV12-3/TRBV12-4|few|12|TRBJ1-5|NA
CASSNPGGPQHF
TGTGCCAGCAGCAACCCTGGAGGGCCCCAGCATTTT
>TRBV6-2/TRBV6-3|few|15|TRBJ2-1|NA
CASSRGGTHFNEQFF
TGTGCCAGCAGCCGCGGAGGGACTCACTTCAATGAGCAGTTCTTC
>TRBV28|few|15|TRBJ2-5|TRBD2
CASSWTSGTEETQYF
TGTGCCAGCAGTTGGACTAGCGGGACGGAGGAGACCCAGTACTTC
>TRBV12-3/TRBV12-4|NA|14|TRBJ1-2|NA
CASSLDVGRGGYTF
TGTGCCAGCAGTTTAGATGTAGGCAGGGGTGGCTACACCTTC
>TRBV9|few|14|TRBJ1-2|NA
CASSVETLPYGYTF
TGTGCCAGCAGCGTAGAGACCCTTCCCTATGGCTACACCTTC
>TRBV6-2/TRBV6-3|NA|12|TRBJ2-7|NA
CASSYRRHEQYF
TGTGCCAGCAGTTACCGTCGACACGAGCAGTACTTC
>TRBV3-1|NA|18|TRBJ2-2|TRBD2
CASSQEVWREANTGELFF
TGTGCCAGCAGCCAAGAGGTGTGGCGGGAGGCGAACACCGGGGAGCTGTTTTTT
>TRBV11-1|few|13|TRBJ2-1|TRBD1
CASNRQGVDEQFF
TGTGCCAGCAACAGACAGGGCGTTGATGAGCAGTTCTTC
>TRBV7-8|NA|16|TRBJ2-7|NA
CASSLYSQTSSYEQYF
TGTGCCAGCAGCTTATATTCCCAAACCAGCTCCTACGAGCAGTACTTC
>TRBV3-1|NA|15|TRBJ2-1|TRBD2
CASRPSGGSKHEQFF
TGTGCCAGCAGGCCATCCGGCGGGAGTAAACATGAGCAGTTCTTC
>TRBV6-5|many|13|TRBJ2-7|NA
CASSSDSRDEQYF
TGTGCCAGCAGTTCGGACTCGAGGGACGAGCAGTACTTC
>TRBV6-5|NA|13|TRBJ2-7|TRBD2
CASSRRGNYEQYF
TGTGCCAGCAGTAGGCGGGGGAACTACGAGCAGTACTTC
>TRBV20-1|few|13|TRBJ2-7|NA
CSASLSGPYEQYF
TGCAGTGCTAGTCTGAGCGGTCCCTACGAGCAGTACTTC
>TRBV28|NA|12|TRBJ2-7|NA
CASNRMLAEQYF
TGTGCCAGCAACCGAATGCTTGCCGAGCAGTACTTC
>TRBV3-1|NA|14|TRBJ1-6|NA
CASSLEAAQSPLHF
TGTGCCAGCAGCCTAGAGGCAGCACAGTCACCCCTCCACTTT
>TRBV12-3/TRBV12-4|once|14|TRBJ2-1|TRBD2
CVSSLAGGLNEQFF
TGTGTCAGCAGTCTAGCGGGGGGGCTCAATGAGCAGTTCTTC
>TRBV29-1|NA|12|TRBJ2-1|NA
CSVPQGGETQFF
TGCAGCGTACCACAGGGTGGGGAGACCCAGTTCTTC